Below are 24 T cell receptor beta chains sequenced from a single sample in a study of cytotoxic CD8 clonotypes in ibrutinib-treated CLL. Using immunoSEQ multiplex PCR, the repertoire was profiled, and TCRdb retains in-frame clones only, with some absent. The table has about 140,000 clones, approximately 77% seen once. Sequencing used PBMCs, obtained after 12 months of ibrutinib treatment. Receptor source: a human donor with chronic lymphocytic leukemia.

This clone appeared a few times. This sequence joins TRBV11-2 and TRBJ2-1; either TRBD1 or TRBD2 may supply D (5 bases each). This CDR3 is built from 15 residues. CDR1 and CDR2 (germline): SGHAT, FQNNGV. The V end lost 5 bases, the J end lost 4 bases, and 15 bases lay between the germline ends. The CDR3 DNA reads TGTGCCAGCAGCGGGACGTCCGCGCGTTACAATGAGCAGTTCTTC. Amino acid sequence: CASSGTSARYNEQFF.

The rearrangement uses TRBV5-1 and TRBJ2-3, with 10 bases fitting TRBD2. CDR1 is SGHRS, CDR2 YFSETQ, per germline. This CDR3 is built from 15 residues. J gave up 3 bases and V 2 bases, and 3 bases lay outside the gene matches. CDR3 sequence (DNA): TGCGCCAGCAGCTTTAGCGGGGGGTATACAGATACGCAGTATTTT. It translates to CASSFSGGYTDTQYF.

The chain joins TRBV7-2 to TRBJ2-3; D remains unclear. Germline loops: CDR1 SGHTA, CDR2 FQGNSA. The CDR3 has 16 amino acids. Trimming shortened V by 7 bases and J by 2 bases, and 19 bases separated the two germline ends. CDR3 coding DNA: TGTGCCAGCACCACCGGCTGGTTGGGAAACACAGATACGCAGTATTTT. Translated, it gives CASTTGWLGNTDTQYF.

The chain uses TRBV30 and TRBJ2-7, with 10 bases fitting TRBD1. V shed 5 bases, J shed 3 bases, and the junction held 7 bases outside the gene matches. The CDR3 is made up of 14 amino acids. Germline V gives CDR1 GTSNPN, CDR2 SVGIG (reference sequence). This CDR3 is CAWESGTGVYEQYF. Written as DNA, the CDR3 is TGTGCCTGGGAATCCGGGACAGGGGTCTACGAGCAGTACTTC.

The chain links TRBV28 to TRBJ1-5; 7 positions match TRBD1. V trimming: 6 bases; J trimming: 9 bases; junction bases outside the gene matches: 11. Germline CDR1 reads MDHEN; CDR2 reads SYDVKM. There are 14 residues in the CDR3. The CDR3 bases are TGTGCCAGCAGCCAACAACAGGGGTCCCGGCCCCAGCATTTT. This translates into CASSQQQGSRPQHF.

The chain links TRBV6-1 to TRBJ1-2, with 9 positions matching TRBD1. Germline CDR1 and CDR2: MNHNS and SASEGT. Unmatched junction bases numbered 4, after V lost 8 bases and J lost 0 bases. This CDR3 comprises 14 residues. The DNA for the CDR3 is TGTGCCAGCGTTAGGGACAGGGCTAACTATGGCTACACCTTC. Translating gives CASVRDRANYGYTF.

V and J are TRBV29-1 and TRBJ1-1, with D possibly being TRBD1 (5 bases). The CDR3 sequence is 16 residues long. The germline V gene has CDR1 SQVTM and CDR2 ANQGSEA. The V end was cut by 6 bases, the J end by 1 base, with 21 bases between. The CDR3 is CSVRKSGGVTNTEAFF. CDR3 sequence (DNA): TGCAGCGTCCGAAAAAGTGGGGGTGTTACGAACACTGAAGCTTTCTTT.

The chain combines TRBV6-5 with TRBJ2-7; D possibly matches TRBD1 or TRBD2 (5 bases each). Trimming took off 5 bases at V and 0 bases at J, with 14 bases between the two ends. Germline V gene data show CDR1 as MNHEY and CDR2 as SVGAGI. The CDR3 is 15 amino acids. CDR3 in amino acids: CASSRGTGYSYEQYF. DNA of the CDR3: TGTGCCAGCAGTCGGGGAACAGGATACTCCTACGAGCAGTACTTC.

This CDR3 reads CASSSRGRGNQPQHF. The CDR3 DNA reads TGTGCCAGCAGTTCTAGGGGGAGAGGCAATCAGCCCCAGCATTTT. The V gene is TRBV6-5, the J gene TRBJ1-5, with D possibly matching TRBD1 (6 bases). The V and J ends lost 4 bases and 2 bases respectively, with 12 bases between them. This CDR3 region has 15 residues. Germline CDR1 reads MNHEY; CDR2 reads SVGAGI.

This clone was found a few times. The chain employs TRBV6-1 and TRBJ2-7; D not certain. Trimming left V 3 bases short and J 2 bases short, with 11 bases between. Per germline, CDR1 MNHNS and CDR2 SASEGT. CDR3 size: 14 residues. CDR3 in amino acids: CASSDPGRTYEQYF. Written as DNA, the CDR3 is TGTGCCAGCAGTGATCCGGGCCGAACCTACGAGCAGTACTTC.

This clone was detected only a few times. The genes are TRBV12-5 and TRBJ1-1; D is ambiguous. Germline CDR1 LGHNT, CDR2 FRNRAP. There are 11 residues in the CDR3. Trimming removed 5 bases at V and 7 bases at J, with 8 bases between. CDR3 bases: TGTGCTAGTGGTCCCCAGCGTGAAGCTTTCTTT. Encoded protein: CASGPQREAFF.

This sequence joins TRBV28 and TRBJ2-7; TRBD2 matches 7 bases. J was trimmed by 4 bases and V by 5 bases; bases with no gene match: 11. This CDR3 spans 15 amino acids. The germline gives CDR1 MDHEN, CDR2 SYDVKM. CDR3 nucleotides: TGTGCCAGCAGTCCCGCTGGGACTAAAGTGTACGAGCAGTACTTC. Protein: CASSPAGTKVYEQYF. Supplemented by reference TRBV28 and TRBJ2-7, the full variable domain reads DVKVTQSSRYLVKRTGEKVFLECVQDMDHENMFWYRQDPGLGLRLIYFSYDVKMKEKGDIPEGYSVSREKKERFSLILESASTNQTSMYLCASSPAGTKVYEQYFGPGTRLTVT.

There are a few counts of this clone. The CDR3 DNA reads as TGTGCCAGCTCACCGCAGACAGGGGGTAACACTGAAGCTTTCTTT. Protein: CASSPQTGGNTEAFF. The chain carries TRBV18 and TRBJ1-1; 9 bases line up with TRBD1. Germline loops: CDR1 KGHSH, CDR2 LQKENI. CDR3 size: 15 residues. Trimming at V came to 3 bases and at J to 2 bases, leaving 4 bases not matched to a gene.

The chain is built from TRBV28 and TRBJ2-7, with D maybe TRBD1 (6 bases). The CDR3 consists of 13 residues. CDR1 and CDR2 from the germline V gene are MDHEN and SYDVKM. Trimming cost V 5 bases and J 2 bases, with 10 bases left between them. CDR3 sequence: CASSPYRAYEQYF. CDR3 nucleotides: TGTGCCAGCAGTCCTTACAGGGCCTACGAGCAGTACTTC.

This clone turned up a few times. The chain joins TRBV18 to TRBJ2-3; D is possibly TRBD2 (6 bases). This CDR3 is built from 15 residues. Trimming removed 0 bases at V and 3 bases at J, with 10 bases between. Looked up from germline, CDR1 is KGHSH and CDR2 is LQKENI. Here the CDR3 reads CASSPPAGGTDTQYF. DNA of the CDR3: TGTGCCAGCTCACCACCAGCCGGGGGAACAGATACGCAGTATTTT.

This chain links TRBV14 with TRBJ2-7; D might be TRBD1 (5 bases). CDR1 is SGHDN, CDR2 FVKESK, per germline. This CDR3 is built from 13 residues. Trimming removed 5 bases from V and 4 bases from J, with 12 bases in between. CDR3 nucleotide sequence: TGTGCCAGCAGCGGATCAGGGTCTTACGAGCAGTACTTC. This translates into CASSGSGSYEQYF.

The chain employs TRBV7-6 and TRBJ2-3; TRBD1 aligns across 7 bases. V lost 4 bases and J lost 2; bases outside the gene matches: 3. CDR1 and CDR2 (germline): SGHVS, FNYEAQ. This CDR3 is 14 amino acids long. CDR3 DNA: TGTGCCAGCAGCTCCAGGGGGACCACAGATACGCAGTATTTT. Amino acid sequence: CASSSRGTTDTQYF.

The gene calls are TRBV18 and TRBJ2-7; no clear D. This CDR3 is 10 amino acids long. Germline V gives CDR1 KGHSH, CDR2 LQKENI. The ends were cut back, 5 bases at V and 1 base at J, with 0 bases in the middle. The CDR3 DNA reads as TGTGCCAGCTCATCCTACGAGCAGTACTTC. This translates into CASSSYEQYF. The whole variable domain, filled in from reference TRBV18 and TRBJ2-7, reads NAGVMQNPRHLVRRRGQEARLRCSPMKGHSHVYWYRQLPEEGLKFMVYLQKENIIDESGMPKERFSAEFPKEGPSILRIQQVVRGDSAAYFCASSSYEQYFGPGTRLTVT.

The rearrangement joins TRBV7-2 to TRBJ1-2, with D unresolved. Germline-derived CDR1 and CDR2 are SGHTA and FQGNSA. The CDR3 totals 14 residues. Trimming pared 1 base from V and 8 bases from J, leaving 14 bases between. The CDR3 nucleotides read TGTGCCAGCAGCTTAGTATTCAGATCTTCGGGCTACACCTTC. Translating gives CASSLVFRSSGYTF.

The chain recombines TRBV9 with TRBJ2-1; weak D call: TRBD2 (7 bases). The V end was cut by 7 bases, the J end by 2 bases, with 13 bases between. CDR3 length: 14 residues. Germline CDR1 is SGDLS and CDR2 is YYNGEE. The CDR3 protein is CASGLGGPYNEQFF. For the CDR3, the DNA is TGTGCCAGCGGTTTGGGGGGGCCCTACAATGAGCAGTTCTTC.

V usage is TRBV7-6 and J usage is TRBJ2-1, with D perhaps matching TRBD2 (6 bases). The CDR3 sequence is 15 residues long. Germline CDR1 and CDR2: SGHVS and FNYEAQ. Trimming shortened V by 1 base and J by 6 bases, and 13 bases separated the two germline ends. DNA of the CDR3: TGTGCCAGCAGCTTAGGGCAGGGAGGATCCAATGAGCAGTTCTTC. Protein sequence: CASSLGQGGSNEQFF.

The V gene is TRBV4-2, the J gene TRBJ1-3, with TRBD1 matching 7 bases. Germline-derived CDR1 and CDR2 are LGHNA and YNFKEQ. This CDR3 is built from 16 residues. The V segment lost 4 bases and the J segment 0 bases; nucleotides outside the gene matches: 6. CDR3 sequence: CASSPVTGNSGNTIYF. In DNA, the CDR3 is TGTGCCAGCAGCCCCGTGACAGGGAACTCTGGAAACACCATATATTTT.

A few counts support this clone. V is TRBV2 and J is TRBJ1-1; D ambiguous. CDR1 and CDR2 from the germline V gene are SNHLY and FYNNEI. CDR3 length: 12 residues. V lost 8 bases and J lost 1, with 8 bases in between. The CDR3 protein is CASVAENTEAFF. The CDR3 region has the DNA TGTGCCAGCGTGGCCGAGAACACTGAAGCTTTCTTT.

V usage is TRBV4-2 and J usage is TRBJ2-1; D unresolved. V lost 3 bases and J 6 bases, leaving 6 bases between the germline ends. Looked up from germline, CDR1 is LGHNA and CDR2 is YNFKEQ. The CDR3 sequence is 12 residues long. The CDR3 region is CASSQNTNEQFF. CDR3 nucleotide sequence: TGTGCCAGCAGCCAGAACACCAATGAGCAGTTCTTC.